The source of this T cell receptor beta chain is a study of cytomegalovirus exposure and HLA in healthy donors. The study ran its PCR with 60 Vbeta and 13 Jbeta primers. Using immunoSEQ multiplex PCR, the repertoire was profiled, and TCRdb retains in-frame clones only, with some absent. The sample lists 30,000 to 45,000 clones; 75% to 85% were seen once. The junction had 7 bases not matched to a gene; V was cut back by 1 base and J by 6 bases. The CDR3 covers 15 residues. The germline V gene encodes CDR1 MGHRA and CDR2 YSYEKL. Findings and caveats of the study: Certain indistinguishable V segments, among them TRBV6-2 and TRBV6-3, were excluded. The study found most TCR sequences rare, yet found some public TCRs in many donors. Within a later analysis, the majority of CMV-associated TCR beta chains appeared HLA-restricted. Cytomegalovirus association was listed for 150 or so TCR beta chains.

In the case of this clone: Its cognate antigen is unknown.

The receptor was derived from a woman aged 18-29 years in good health and CMV-seronegative. The chain recombines TRBV4-1 with TRBJ1-2; TRBD1 matches at 8 bases. Sample: PBMCs. CDR3 region: CASSQGTGLFDGYTF. In DNA, the CDR3 is TGCGCCAGCAGCCAAGGGACAGGGCTATTTGATGGCTACACCTTC.